This is a list of T cell receptor beta chains from one sample in a study of cytomegalovirus exposure and HLA in healthy donors. Here immunoSEQ multiplex PCR was the method, and the copy in TCRdb shows in-frame clones only, minus some. The profile shows 150,000 to 200,000 clones, approximately 81% of them singletons. The specimen sequenced was PBMCs. The receptors stem from a woman under 30 in good health and CMV-seropositive. Both conserved end residues are part of each CDR3. D genes are given only for firm matches. Expanded clones are given a class, and other clones once, few, many or no size at all.

CDR3 DNA	CDR3 protein	CDR3 length	clone size	V gene	J gene	D gene
TGTGCCAGCAGCCTCCTGAGGGACACTGAAGCTTTCTTT	CASSLLRDTEAFF	13	few	TRBV6-5	TRBJ1-1	.
TGTGCCAGCAGGACTAGCGCCGCTCCTGGCGAGCAGTACTTC	CASRTSAAPGEQYF	14	.	TRBV28	TRBJ2-7	TRBD2
TGTGCCAGCTCACAATCCCAGGGGAACGAGGAGCTGTTTTTT	CASSQSQGNEELFF	14	.	TRBV18	TRBJ2-2	.
TGCGCCAGCAGCGCCGGGACAGGGATTATGGATGAGCAGTTCTTC	CASSAGTGIMDEQFF	15	.	TRBV5-1	TRBJ2-1	TRBD1
TGTGCCACCAGCAAAGTAAGGGGATCTGGAAACACCATATATTTT	CATSKVRGSGNTIYF	15	.	TRBV15	TRBJ1-3	.
TGTGCCAGCAGTCCCCGAGGGAAACAAAATCAGCCCCAGCATTTT	CASSPRGKQNQPQHF	15	.	TRBV6-1	TRBJ1-5	.
TGTGCCAGCAGTCTCCTAGCGGGCTCACCCCTCCACTTT	CASSLLAGSPLHF	13	.	TRBV28	TRBJ1-6	.
TGTGCCAGCATTTCTAGTCGGACAGGCTACTACGAGCAGTACTTC	CASISSRTGYYEQYF	15	.	TRBV6-1	TRBJ2-7	TRBD1
TGTGCTAGCAGCGCACACCGGGACAGCAAAGAGACCCAGTACTTC	CASSAHRDSKETQYF	15	.	TRBV7-7	TRBJ2-5	TRBD1
TGTGCCAGCAGCTTAACAAGGGTGGGGGGCCAAGAGACCCAGTACTTC	CASSLTRVGGQETQYF	16	.	TRBV7-3	TRBJ2-5	.
TGTGCCAGCAGCCCAGGGATGGGCTATGGCTACACCTTC	CASSPGMGYGYTF	13	.	TRBV7-6	TRBJ1-2	.
TGTGCCAGCAGCTCGGGACTAGCGGGGGGAGAGCAGTACTTC	CASSSGLAGGEQYF	14	.	TRBV11-2	TRBJ2-7	TRBD2
TGTGCCAGCAGCCCTGGGCCCCCCGGGGGGGATACGCAGTATTTT	CASSPGPPGGDTQYF	15	.	TRBV7-3	TRBJ2-3	TRBD2
TGCGCCAGCAGCAAGGACAGCTATGGAGAGACCCAGTACTTC	CASSKDSYGETQYF	14	.	TRBV5-1	TRBJ2-5	.
TGTGCCAGCAGTTATCAGGAGAACACTGAAGCTTTCTTT	CASSYQENTEAFF	13	.	TRBV6-4	TRBJ1-1	.
TGTGCCAGCAGCAGAGGGAGCGGAAACACCATATATTTT	CASSRGSGNTIYF	13	.	TRBV28	TRBJ1-3	.
TGTGCCAGCAGCTGGAGACAGGGCTTCACTGAAGCTTTCTTT	CASSWRQGFTEAFF	14	.	TRBV13	TRBJ1-1	TRBD1
TGTGCCAGCAGCTATCCGACAGGTATGAACACTGAAGCTTTCTTT	CASSYPTGMNTEAFF	15	.	TRBV7-9	TRBJ1-1	.
TGTGCCAGCAGACCACAGGTTAGCAATCAGCCCCAGCATTTT	CASRPQVSNQPQHF	14	.	TRBV6-5	TRBJ1-5	.
TGCAGCGGGGGGGGGACAGGGGCGACTGGCTACACCTTC	CSGGGTGATGYTF	13	.	TRBV29-1	TRBJ1-2	TRBD1
TGTGCCAGCAGCTCCGGGACAAATAATTCACCCCTCCACTTT	CASSSGTNNSPLHF	14	.	TRBV7-3	TRBJ1-6	.
TGTGCCAGCAGCTTTAGCGGGGCCCCGACGGATACGCAGTATTTT	CASSFSGAPTDTQYF	15	.	TRBV7-3	TRBJ2-3	TRBD2
TGTGCCAGCAGTGAAGGGTTTGAGCGGGGGGGAGGCGATACGCAGTATTTT	CASSEGFERGGGDTQYF	17	few	TRBV6-1	TRBJ2-3	TRBD2
TGTGCCTGGAGTGAGCAAATCAATTCACCCCTCCACTTT	CAWSEQINSPLHF	13	.	TRBV30	TRBJ1-6	.
TGTGCCTGGAAAGGGGTGGCTAATGAAAAACTGTTTTTT	CAWKGVANEKLFF	13	.	TRBV30	TRBJ1-4	.
TGTGCCAGCAGTGAACAAAACAGATATAATTCACCCCTCCACTTT	CASSEQNRYNSPLHF	15	.	TRBV25-1	TRBJ1-6	.
TGCGCCAGTAGCAGGGGACAGGGAGGCGACGAGCAGTACTTC	CASSRGQGGDEQYF	14	once	TRBV5-1	TRBJ2-7	TRBD1
TGTGCCAGCAGCCCTCGACGGACTGGGGGGGAAGCTTTCTTT	CASSPRRTGGEAFF	14	few	TRBV7-3	TRBJ1-1	.
TGTGCCAGCAGCGCCCAGGGGGCCCGTTCGACACCCCTCCACTTT	CASSAQGARSTPLHF	15	.	TRBV9	TRBJ1-6	TRBD1
TGTGCCAGCAGCTTTACAGGGAACACCGGGGAGCTGTTTTTT	CASSFTGNTGELFF	14	.	TRBV5-4	TRBJ2-2	.
TGTGCCTGGAGTGTTGGGTCTAGTCAGCCCCAGCATTTT	CAWSVGSSQPQHF	13	.	TRBV30	TRBJ1-5	.
TGTGCCAGCAGTTACTCGGAGGGACAGGGGTACGAAAAACTGTTTTTT	CASSYSEGQGYEKLFF	16	once	TRBV6-5	TRBJ1-4	TRBD1
TGTGCCAGCAGCGTAGCTCTGGGACAGGGAGGAAACACCATATATTTT	CASSVALGQGGNTIYF	16	.	TRBV9	TRBJ1-3	TRBD1
TGCAGCGTTGCACCATCGGGGTCCTACGAGCAGTACTTC	CSVAPSGSYEQYF	13	.	TRBV29-1	TRBJ2-7	.
TGTGCCAGCAGTTACCGCCCGGACAGGGGTGTAGGGGGCTACACCTTC	CASSYRPDRGVGGYTF	16	.	TRBV6-5	TRBJ1-2	TRBD1
TGTGCCAGCAGATTCGGGGGGGCGACAGATACGCAGTATTTT	CASRFGGATDTQYF	14	.	TRBV5-4	TRBJ2-3	TRBD2
TGTGCCAGCAGCCTCCCTGGGGAGGGGCAAGGGCTCAATCAGCCCCAGCATTTT	CASSLPGEGQGLNQPQHF	18	.	TRBV9	TRBJ1-5	.
TGTGCCAGCTCATCATCAGGGGGGACTAATGAAAAACTGTTTTTT	CASSSSGGTNEKLFF	15	.	TRBV18	TRBJ1-4	TRBD1
TGTGCCAGCAGCCGGGGGGGCAGGCCGGACATTCAGTACTTC	CASSRGGRPDIQYF	14	.	TRBV5-6	TRBJ2-4	TRBD2
TGTGCCAGTAGTGACGTGGGGGGATATAGAGGTGAAAAACTGTTTTTT	CASSDVGGYRGEKLFF	16	few	TRBV19	TRBJ1-4	.
TGTGCTAGTGGTTTTGAACGCGGGAGCACTGAAGCTTTCTTT	CASGFERGSTEAFF	14	.	TRBV12-5	TRBJ1-1	.
TGTGCCAGCAGTAGCGGTGAGCGGAGCTCCTATAATTCCCCCCTCCACTTT	CASSSGERSSYNSPLHF	17	.	TRBV27	TRBJ1-6	.
TGTGCCAGCAGTGAATATGCCGGCAGACAGGAGACCCAGTACTTC	CASSEYAGRQETQYF	15	.	TRBV25-1	TRBJ2-5	.
TGTGCCAGCAGCTTTCTGGCGGGGCAGGGCGGGGAGCTGTTTTTT	CASSFLAGQGGELFF	15	.	TRBV7-2	TRBJ2-2	.
TGCAGCGTTGGAGGTTGGATTATGAACACTGAAGCTTTCTTT	CSVGGWIMNTEAFF	14	once	TRBV29-1	TRBJ1-1	.
TGTGCCAGCAGCGTAGCGGAAGAGACCCAGTACTTC	CASSVAEETQYF	12	few	TRBV9	TRBJ2-5	.
TGTGCCAGCAGCTTATACGTCGTTAAGGGATTCGTTGCGGGTCAGGGAGGAATTGGCTACACCTTC	CASSLYVVKGFVAGQGGIGYTF	22	few	TRBV7-8	TRBJ1-2	.
TGTGCCAGCAGCTTAGCCAGGTACAACTACGAGCAGTACTTC	CASSLARYNYEQYF	14	.	TRBV11-2	TRBJ2-7	.